This T cell receptor (beta chain) was captured in a study of blood T cell repertoires in COVID-19. Background on the study: Samples representing acute and convalescent COVID-19 were sourced from the United States, Italy and Spain. The cDNA or gDNA used as material had been derived from T cells, B-cell-depleted T cells, or PBMCs.

After removal of 4 bases from V and 10 bases from J, the junction contained 10 bases not matched to a gene. This CDR3 has 15 residues. The V gene's germline CDR1 is SGHTA and CDR2 FQGNSA. In the study's own analysis: From reference gene primer amplification, estimates of nucleated cell counts were derived. TCRdb's table, derived via immunoSEQ multiplex PCR, lists solely in-frame clones and lacks some. D and trimming were read from the DNA, whereas the V and J calls and clone size are those reported in that table. The sample has about 170,000 clones, approximately 83% seen once. This chain uses TRBV7-2 with TRBJ1-6, with TRBD1 identical over 7 bases. Sample: peripheral blood. This receptor was identified in a woman older than 75 with acute or convalescent COVID-19. The CDR3 reads CASSSQGIRGSPLHF. The CDR3, as DNA: TGTGCCAGCAGCTCACAGGGGATAAGAGGGTCACCCCTCCACTTT.